This T cell receptor beta chain was sequenced during a study of blood T cell repertoires in COVID-19. Across the study: The United States, Italy and Spain supplied acute and convalescent COVID-19 samples. From T cells, B-cell-depleted T cells, or PBMCs came the material, which was cDNA or gDNA.

The protocol was immunoSEQ multiplex PCR, while the TCRdb copy is restricted to in-frame clones and leaves out a portion. This sample has fewer than 70,000 clones; around 90% occur once, and the top ten carry about 9.7%. The sequenced sample consisted of peripheral blood. The TCR comes from a woman older than 75 with active COVID-19.

CDR3 DNA sequence: TGCGCCAGCAGCTTAGTAGCGGGGGAATTTGAGACCCAGTACTTC. This codes for CASSLVAGEFETQYF. The chain links TRBV5-1 to TRBJ2-5; TRBD2 agrees at 9 bases. Germline-derived CDR1 and CDR2 are SGHRS and YFSETQ. The CDR3 has 15 amino acids. After removal of 2 bases from V and 5 bases from J, the junction contained 7 bases not matched to a gene.